The 22 T cell receptor beta chains presented below share a single source sample, sequenced in a study of blood T cell repertoires in COVID-19. Profiled with immunoSEQ multiplex PCR; TCRdb holds only in-frame clones, not every one. This sample carries about 250,000 clones, about 90% of them seen once, and the ten largest clones take under 4%. The sequenced sample was peripheral blood. The source of these receptors is a young man with active or convalescent COVID-19.

A few counts support this clone. Written as DNA, the CDR3 is TGCGCCAGCAGCCGTGGCGGGGGGCAGCGGGAAAAACTGTTTTTT. Translating gives CASSRGGGQREKLFF. This chain links TRBV4-3 with TRBJ1-4; a possible D gene is TRBD1 (6 bases). CDR1 and CDR2 from the germline V gene are LGHNA and YSLEER. V shed 4 bases and J shed 8 bases, with 17 bases lying between them. CDR3 size: 15 residues.

The chain carries TRBV11-2 and TRBJ1-1, with 8 bases aligning to TRBD1. The CDR3 extends over 14 amino acids. The trim removed 3 bases at V and 5 bases at J, leaving 5 bases unmatched. The germline V gene encodes CDR1 SGHAT and CDR2 FQNNGV. The CDR3 bases are TGTGCCAGCAGCTTCAGACAGGGGAGGACTGAAGCTTTCTTT. Protein product: CASSFRQGRTEAFF. Full variable domain (rest looked up from reference TRBV11-2 and TRBJ1-1): EAGVAQSPRYKIIEKRQSVAFWCNPISGHATLYWYQQILGQGPKLLIQFQNNGVVDDSQLPKDRFSAERLKGVDSTLKIQPAKLEDSAVYLCASSFRQGRTEAFFGQGTRLTVV.

The chain uses TRBV19 and TRBJ2-3; 8 bases match TRBD2. Germline-derived CDR1 and CDR2 are LNHDA and SQIVND (reference sequence). V lost 7 bases, J lost 4 bases, and 4 bases stayed unmatched. This CDR3 spans 13 amino acids. The CDR3 sequence: CASIAGLADTQYF. Here the CDR3 DNA reads TGTGCCAGTATAGCGGGATTGGCAGATACGCAGTATTTT.

The V call is TRBV9, the J call TRBJ2-2, with TRBD2 matching over 9 bases. In germline, CDR1 is SGDLS, CDR2 YYNGEE. The CDR3 has 15 residues. J gave up 3 bases and V 7 bases, and 7 bases lay outside the gene matches. The CDR3 DNA is TGTGCCAGCGGGGCTAGCGGGGCGTACACCGGGGAGCTGTTTTTT. Protein: CASGASGAYTGELFF.

There are a few counts of this clone. This chain links TRBV6-1 with TRBJ2-7; possible D gene TRBD1, 5 bases. The CDR3 runs to 14 residues. Per germline, CDR1 MNHNS and CDR2 SASEGT. V was clipped by 3 bases and J by 3 bases, with 12 bases between them. The CDR3: CASSDRGRIYEQYF. The CDR3, as DNA: TGTGCCAGCAGTGATAGGGGCCGCATCTACGAGCAGTACTTC.

This rearrangement joins TRBV28 to TRBJ1-5; no clear D gene. V was pared by 4 bases and J by 6 bases, with 7 bases between. Per the germline V gene, CDR1 is MDHEN and CDR2 is SYDVKM. This CDR3 is built from 12 residues. The CDR3 nucleotides are TGTGCCAGCAGTTCCGGTCTTCAGCCCCAGCATTTT. This codes for CASSSGLQPQHF.

This clone appeared once. This rearrangement joins TRBV9 to TRBJ2-3; 10 bases map to TRBD2. V lost 0 bases and J lost 2; bases outside the gene matches: 6. The CDR3 is made up of 17 amino acids. Germline V lookup: CDR1 SGDLS, CDR2 YYNGEE. The CDR3 nucleotides read TGTGCCAGCAGCGTAGGACGGACTAGCGGAACCACAGATACGCAGTATTTT. This gives the protein CASSVGRTSGTTDTQYF.

This clone was seen a few times. The chain combines TRBV7-9 with TRBJ2-2; 12 positions match TRBD1. J gave up 2 bases and V 6 bases, and 10 bases lay outside the gene matches. This CDR3 has 18 amino acids. CDR1 is SEHNR, CDR2 FQNEAQ, per germline (reference sequence). The CDR3 reads CASREIPGQGANTGELFF. Written as DNA, the CDR3 is TGTGCCAGCAGAGAGATACCGGGACAGGGGGCCAACACCGGGGAGCTGTTTTTT.

This chain connects TRBV4-2 to TRBJ2-1; 10 positions agree with TRBD2. The CDR3 totals 17 residues. J was trimmed by 12 bases and V by 0 bases; bases with no gene match: 14. Germline V gene data show CDR1 as LGHNA and CDR2 as YNFKEQ. The CDR3 region is CASSQDKGKREGFGQFF. The CDR3 DNA reads TGTGCCAGCAGCCAAGATAAGGGCAAGCGGGAGGGATTCGGGCAGTTCTTC.

The chain carries TRBV5-6 and TRBJ2-1; 10 bases agree with TRBD1. The CDR3 extends over 15 amino acids. Germline-derived CDR1 and CDR2 are SGHDT and YYEEEE. The V gene end was trimmed by 5 bases and the J gene end by 0 bases; junction bases not matched to a gene: 2. Here the CDR3 reads CASRWTGGSYNEQFF. CDR3 sequence (DNA): TGTGCCAGCAGGTGGACAGGGGGCTCCTACAATGAGCAGTTCTTC.

The chain employs TRBV27 and TRBJ1-6; 7 nucleotides align to TRBD1. The germline CDR1 and CDR2 sequences are MNHEY and SMNVEV (reference sequence). V shed 6 bases, J shed 7 bases, and the junction held 9 bases outside the gene matches. CDR3 length: 15 amino acids. The CDR3 spells CASRSGTAWNSPLHF. Written as DNA, the CDR3 is TGTGCCAGCAGATCCGGGACAGCCTGGAATTCACCCCTCCACTTT.

The chain carries TRBV7-2 and TRBJ2-3; 7 bases align to TRBD2. The CDR3 consists of 17 residues. V was pared by 4 bases and J by 1 base, with 11 bases of the junction left unmatched. CDR1 SGHTA and CDR2 FQGNSA come from the germline V gene. Written as DNA, the CDR3 is TGTGCCAGCAGCTCCGGGCGCGGGAGAGGGGGCACAGATACGCAGTATTTT. Protein: CASSSGRGRGGTDTQYF.

The chain employs TRBV18 and TRBJ1-1, with D uncertain. The CDR3 sequence is 13 residues long. V lost 5 bases and J lost 3, with 10 bases in between. Germline V lookup: CDR1 KGHSH, CDR2 LQKENI. The CDR3, as DNA: TGTGCCAGCTCAAGTTCGGTCTACACTGAAGCTTTCTTT. Translating it yields CASSSSVYTEAFF. The full variable domain, with the rest looked up from reference TRBV18 and TRBJ1-1, is NAGVMQNPRHLVRRRGQEARLRCSPMKGHSHVYWYRQLPEEGLKFMVYLQKENIIDESGMPKERFSAEFPKEGPSILRIQQVVRGDSAAYFCASSSSVYTEAFFGQGTRLTVV.

The sample holds one count of this clone. V gene TRBV7-3 combines with J gene TRBJ2-1, with D unclear. The germline CDR1 and CDR2 sequences are SGHTA and FQGTGA. V was clipped by 4 bases and J by 1 base, with 8 bases between them. CDR3 length: 14 amino acids. Here the CDR3 reads CASSSLGSYNEQFF. The CDR3 nucleotides read TGTGCCAGCAGCTCCCTAGGTTCCTACAATGAGCAGTTCTTC.

The chain couples TRBV19 to TRBJ2-6; 11 positions match TRBD2. CDR1 and CDR2 from the germline V gene are LNHDA and SQIVND (reference sequence). This CDR3 has 18 amino acids. After removal of 3 bases from V and 0 bases from J, the junction contained 4 bases not matched to a gene. The DNA for the CDR3 is TGTGCCAGTAGTATCCTAGCGGGGGGTTTCTCTGGGGCCAACGTCCTGACTTTC. It is translated as CASSILAGGFSGANVLTF.

The J gene is TRBJ1-1, the V gene TRBV2; perhaps TRBD1 as D (6 bases). Germline CDR1 and CDR2: SNHLY and FYNNEI. Trimming took off 10 bases at V and 1 base at J, with 16 bases between the two ends. The CDR3 is 14 residues long. DNA for the CDR3: TGTGCCATCAAACCAGGGGATTGGAACACTGAAGCTTTCTTT. Its protein product is CAIKPGDWNTEAFF.

This clone was counted only a few times. The chain couples TRBV7-8 to TRBJ1-4; D is unresolved. Germline CDR1 reads SGHVS; CDR2 reads FQNEAQ. The CDR3 is made up of 16 amino acids. Trimming pared 3 bases from V and 1 base from J, leaving 12 bases between. DNA for the CDR3: TGTGCCAGCAGCTTGGCCCGACACCTAACTAATGAAAAACTGTTTTTT. Its protein product is CASSLARHLTNEKLFF.

The CDR3, as DNA: TGTGCCACCTCGAACCCGGGAGCACAAAATGATGGGGGGTCGTGGTTCTTC. It codes for CATSNPGAQNDGGSWFF. This chain links TRBV24-1 with TRBJ2-1, with D perhaps matching TRBD2 (6 bases). Germline CDR1 is KGHDR and CDR2 is SFDVKD. The CDR3 is made up of 17 amino acids. V was cut by 9 bases and J by 15 bases, with 35 bases left in between.

V and J are TRBV30 and TRBJ1-5; 8 bases fit TRBD1. The J segment lost 3 bases and the V segment lost 7 bases, leaving 14 bases of the junction unmatched. The CDR3 sequence is 16 residues long. Germline CDR1 GTSNPN, CDR2 SVGIG (reference sequence). The DNA for the CDR3 is TGTGCCTCACGGACAGGGACCGGACTATCCAATCAGCCCCAGCATTTT. Amino acids: CASRTGTGLSNQPQHF.

In its sample, this clone was seen once. The rearrangement links TRBV4-2 to TRBJ2-5, with TRBD2 identical over 12 bases. This CDR3 contains 16 residues. Germline V CDR1 and CDR2: LGHNA, YNFKEQ. J was trimmed by 5 bases and V by 2 bases; bases with no gene match: 6. For the CDR3, the DNA is TGTGCCAGCAGCCAACAACTAGCGGGAGGTGGGGAGACCCAGTACTTC. Protein: CASSQQLAGGGETQYF.

The V and J genes are TRBV28 and TRBJ1-1; 7 nucleotides agree with TRBD1. Germline assignment: CDR1 MDHEN and CDR2 SYDVKM. There are 15 residues in the CDR3. V lost 8 bases, J lost 1 base, and 10 bases stayed unmatched. This CDR3 is CASAQIDRANTEAFF. DNA of the CDR3: TGTGCCAGCGCCCAAATCGACAGGGCGAACACTGAAGCTTTCTTT.

The chain couples TRBV4-3 to TRBJ2-7; D is ambiguous. Per the germline V gene, CDR1 is LGHNA and CDR2 is YSLEER. The CDR3 is 13 amino acids. V was shortened by 4 bases and J by 2 bases, with 9 bases between the two germline ends. CDR3 in DNA: TGCGCCAGCAGCCGTTCCCTAGCCTACGAGCAGTACTTC. It yields the protein CASSRSLAYEQYF.